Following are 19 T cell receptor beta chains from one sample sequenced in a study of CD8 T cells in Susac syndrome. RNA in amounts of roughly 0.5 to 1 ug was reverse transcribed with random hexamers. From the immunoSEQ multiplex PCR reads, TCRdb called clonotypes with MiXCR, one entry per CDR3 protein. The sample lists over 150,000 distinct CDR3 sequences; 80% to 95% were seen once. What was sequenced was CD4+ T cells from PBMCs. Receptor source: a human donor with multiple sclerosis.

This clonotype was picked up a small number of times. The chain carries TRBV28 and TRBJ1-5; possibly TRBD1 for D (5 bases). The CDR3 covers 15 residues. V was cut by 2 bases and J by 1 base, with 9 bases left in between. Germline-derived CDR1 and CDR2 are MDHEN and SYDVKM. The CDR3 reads CASSLGGVSNQPQHF. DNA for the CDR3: TGTGCCAGCAGTTTAGGAGGGGTGAGCAATCAGCCCCAGCATTTT.

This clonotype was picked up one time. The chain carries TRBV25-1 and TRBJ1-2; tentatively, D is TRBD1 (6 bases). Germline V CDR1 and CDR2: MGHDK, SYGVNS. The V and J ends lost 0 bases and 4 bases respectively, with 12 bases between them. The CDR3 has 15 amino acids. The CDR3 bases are TGTGCCAGCAGTGAATACGACAGGCCCCGCTATGGCTACACCTTC. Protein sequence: CASSEYDRPRYGYTF.

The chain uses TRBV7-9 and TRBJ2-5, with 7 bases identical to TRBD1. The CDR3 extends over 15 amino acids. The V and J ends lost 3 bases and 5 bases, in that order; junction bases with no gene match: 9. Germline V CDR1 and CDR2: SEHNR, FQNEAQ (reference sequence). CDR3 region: CASSFGTGQLETQYF. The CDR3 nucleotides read TGTGCCAGCAGCTTCGGGACGGGACAGTTGGAGACCCAGTACTTC.

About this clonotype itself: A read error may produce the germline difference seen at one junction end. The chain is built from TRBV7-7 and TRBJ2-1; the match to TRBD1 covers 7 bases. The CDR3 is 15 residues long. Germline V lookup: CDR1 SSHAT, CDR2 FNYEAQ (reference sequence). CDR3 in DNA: TGTGCTAGCAGCCCGGACAGGACGTCCTACAATGAGCAGTTCTTC. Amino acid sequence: CASSPDRTSYNEQFF.

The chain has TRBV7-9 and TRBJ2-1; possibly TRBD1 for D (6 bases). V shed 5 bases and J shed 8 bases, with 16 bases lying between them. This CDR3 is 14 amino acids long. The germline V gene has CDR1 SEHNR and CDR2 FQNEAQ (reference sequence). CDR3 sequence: CASSQGLGADEQFF. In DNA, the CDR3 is TGTGCCAGCAGCCAAGGCCTGGGGGCAGATGAGCAGTTCTTC.

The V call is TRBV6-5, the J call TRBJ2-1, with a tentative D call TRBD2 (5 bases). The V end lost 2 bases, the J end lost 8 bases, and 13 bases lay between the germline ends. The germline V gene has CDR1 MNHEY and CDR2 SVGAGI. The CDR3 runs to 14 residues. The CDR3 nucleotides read TGTGCCAGCAGTTACCGCCGGGGTCCCGATGAGCAGTTCTTC. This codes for CASSYRRGPDEQFF.

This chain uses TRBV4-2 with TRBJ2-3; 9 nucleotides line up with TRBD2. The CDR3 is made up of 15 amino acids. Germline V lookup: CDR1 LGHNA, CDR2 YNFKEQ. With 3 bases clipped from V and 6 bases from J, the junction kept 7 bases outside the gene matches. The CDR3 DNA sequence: TGTGCCAGCAGCCATTCTCTAGCGGGGACGGATACGCAGTATTTT. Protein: CASSHSLAGTDTQYF.

The chain's CDR3 is CASSADLGKNTEAFF. In DNA, the CDR3 is TGCGCCAGCAGCGCTGACCTGGGGAAGAACACTGAAGCTTTCTTT. The chain has TRBV5-1 and TRBJ1-1; D unresolved. This CDR3 comprises 15 residues. V lost 4 bases to trimming and J lost 1 base, with 14 bases between them. From germline, CDR1 is SGHRS and CDR2 YFSETQ.

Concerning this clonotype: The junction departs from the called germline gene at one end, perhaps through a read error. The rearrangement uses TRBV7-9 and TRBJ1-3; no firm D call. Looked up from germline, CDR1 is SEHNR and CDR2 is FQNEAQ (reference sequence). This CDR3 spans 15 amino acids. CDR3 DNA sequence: TGTGCCAGCAGCTTAGGGCTCTTCTCTGGAAACACCATGTATTTT. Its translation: CASSLGLFSGNTMYF.

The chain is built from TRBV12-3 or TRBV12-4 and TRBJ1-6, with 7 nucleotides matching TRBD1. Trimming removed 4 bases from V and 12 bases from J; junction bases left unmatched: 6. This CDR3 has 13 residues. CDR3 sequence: CASSSGQPEPLHF. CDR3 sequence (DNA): TGTGCCAGCAGTTCGGGACAGCCCGAACCCCTCCACTTT.

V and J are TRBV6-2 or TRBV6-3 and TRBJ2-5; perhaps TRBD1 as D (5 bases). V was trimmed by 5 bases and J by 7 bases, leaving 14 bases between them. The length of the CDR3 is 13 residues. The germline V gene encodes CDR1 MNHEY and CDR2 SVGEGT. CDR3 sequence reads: CASSGVGPGTQYF. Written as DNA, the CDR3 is TGTGCCAGCAGTGGGGTGGGGCCTGGGACCCAGTACTTC.

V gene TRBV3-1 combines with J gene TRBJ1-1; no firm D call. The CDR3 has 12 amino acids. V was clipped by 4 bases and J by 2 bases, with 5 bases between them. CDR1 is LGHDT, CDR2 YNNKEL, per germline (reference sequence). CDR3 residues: CASSRFNTEAFF. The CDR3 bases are TGTGCCAGCAGCCGATTCAACACTGAAGCTTTCTTT.

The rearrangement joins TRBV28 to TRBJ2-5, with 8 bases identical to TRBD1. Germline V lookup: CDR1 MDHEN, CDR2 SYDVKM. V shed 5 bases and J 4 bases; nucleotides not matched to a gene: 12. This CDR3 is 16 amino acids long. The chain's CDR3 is CASSTRGTGPRETQYF. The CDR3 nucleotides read TGTGCCAGCAGTACCCGGGGGACAGGCCCTCGAGAGACCCAGTACTTC.

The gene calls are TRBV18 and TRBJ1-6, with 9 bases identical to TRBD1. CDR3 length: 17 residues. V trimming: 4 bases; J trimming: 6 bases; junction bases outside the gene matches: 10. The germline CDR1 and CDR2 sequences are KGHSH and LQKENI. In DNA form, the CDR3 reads TGTGCCAGCTCACTAACAGACAGGGGGGAGACTAATTCACCCCTCCACTTT. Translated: CASSLTDRGETNSPLHF.

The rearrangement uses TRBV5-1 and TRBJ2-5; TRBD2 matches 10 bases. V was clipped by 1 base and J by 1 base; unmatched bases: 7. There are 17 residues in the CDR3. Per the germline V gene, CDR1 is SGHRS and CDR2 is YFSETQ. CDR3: CASSLPRLAGGQETQYF. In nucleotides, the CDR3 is TGCGCCAGCAGCTTGCCCCGACTAGCGGGCGGCCAAGAGACCCAGTACTTC. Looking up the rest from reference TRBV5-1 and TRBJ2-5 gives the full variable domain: KAGVTQTPRYLIKTRGQQVTLSCSPISGHRSVSWYQQTPGQGLQFLFEYFSETQRNKGNFPGRFSGRQFSNSRSEMNVSTLELGDSALYLCASSLPRLAGGQETQYFGPGTRLLVL.

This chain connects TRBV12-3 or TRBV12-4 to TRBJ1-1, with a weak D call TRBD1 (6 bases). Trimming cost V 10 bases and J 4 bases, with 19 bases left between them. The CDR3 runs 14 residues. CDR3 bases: TGTGCCACCATGCGGGAGGGGGGCGGCACTGAAGCTTTCTTT. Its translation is CATMREGGGTEAFF.

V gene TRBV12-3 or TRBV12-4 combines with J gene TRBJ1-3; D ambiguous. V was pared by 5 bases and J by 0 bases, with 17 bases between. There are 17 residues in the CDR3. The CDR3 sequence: CASSPSQAGSSGNTIYF. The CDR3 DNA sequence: TGTGCCAGCAGTCCCTCGCAGGCGGGGAGCTCTGGAAACACCATATATTTT.

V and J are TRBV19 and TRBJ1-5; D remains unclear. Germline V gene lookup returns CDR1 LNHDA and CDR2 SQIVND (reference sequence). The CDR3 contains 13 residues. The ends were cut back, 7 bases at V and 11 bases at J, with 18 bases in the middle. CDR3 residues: CASKSISSLTQHF. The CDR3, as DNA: TGTGCCAGTAAATCGATCTCTAGCTTGACCCAGCATTTT.

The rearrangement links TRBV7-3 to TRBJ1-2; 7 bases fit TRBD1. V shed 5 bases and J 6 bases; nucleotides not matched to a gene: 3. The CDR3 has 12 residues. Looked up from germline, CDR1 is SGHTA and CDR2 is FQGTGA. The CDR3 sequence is CASSEDRDGYTF. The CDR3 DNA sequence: TGTGCCAGCAGCGAAGACAGGGATGGCTACACCTTC.